Below, 4 T cell receptor beta chains from the same sample are listed, as sequenced in a study of T-cell reconstitution after alpha-beta-depleted transplantation in children. Unique molecular identifiers were used to barcode this TCRbeta library. TCRdb re-called the PCR reads through MiXCR, storing one row per CDR3 protein. The repertoire includes about 340,000 distinct CDR3 sequences, approximately 12% of them detected once, and about 4% sits in the top ten. Material: PBMCs, obtained from the stem cell graft. These receptors were collected from a human donor who donated a stem cell graft to a child with Fanconi anemia.

The genes are TRBV29-1 and TRBJ2-7; D tentatively reads TRBD1 or TRBD2 (5 bases each). CDR1 is SQVTM, CDR2 ANQGSEA, per germline. Deletions cut 3 bases from V and 2 bases from J, with 11 bases between. The CDR3 covers 13 residues. CDR3 nucleotides: TGCAGCGTTGAGGGGCAGACTACCTACGAGCAGTACTTC. Translating it yields CSVEGQTTYEQYF.

This rearrangement joins TRBV2 to TRBJ2-7, with D possibly being TRBD2 (6 bases). CDR1 is SNHLY, CDR2 FYNNEI, per germline. The ends were cut back, 8 bases at V and 5 bases at J, with 19 bases in the middle. The CDR3 covers 14 residues. The CDR3 reads CASGEDIWRHEQYF. In DNA, the CDR3 is TGTGCCAGCGGGGAGGACATTTGGCGCCACGAGCAGTACTTC.

This clonotype came up a few times. This chain connects TRBV7-9 to TRBJ1-6; tentatively, D is TRBD1 (5 bases). Germline CDR1 reads SEHNR; CDR2 reads FQNEAQ (reference sequence). CDR3 size: 15 residues. Trimming took 1 base from V and 8 from J, leaving 12 bases between them. The CDR3 is CASSLGDAGYSPLHF. The CDR3 DNA reads TGTGCCAGCAGCTTAGGGGACGCTGGGTATTCACCCCTCCACTTT.

This clonotype was picked up a small number of times. The chain combines TRBV6-5 with TRBJ1-1, with D maybe TRBD1 (5 bases). The ends were cut back, 4 bases at V and 1 base at J, with 13 bases in the middle. Germline V gene sequence: CDR1 MNHEY, CDR2 SVGAGI. CDR3 length: 15 residues. As DNA, the CDR3 is TGTGCCAGCAGTTTCCTGACAGTAGGGAACACTGAAGCTTTCTTT. Protein: CASSFLTVGNTEAFF.